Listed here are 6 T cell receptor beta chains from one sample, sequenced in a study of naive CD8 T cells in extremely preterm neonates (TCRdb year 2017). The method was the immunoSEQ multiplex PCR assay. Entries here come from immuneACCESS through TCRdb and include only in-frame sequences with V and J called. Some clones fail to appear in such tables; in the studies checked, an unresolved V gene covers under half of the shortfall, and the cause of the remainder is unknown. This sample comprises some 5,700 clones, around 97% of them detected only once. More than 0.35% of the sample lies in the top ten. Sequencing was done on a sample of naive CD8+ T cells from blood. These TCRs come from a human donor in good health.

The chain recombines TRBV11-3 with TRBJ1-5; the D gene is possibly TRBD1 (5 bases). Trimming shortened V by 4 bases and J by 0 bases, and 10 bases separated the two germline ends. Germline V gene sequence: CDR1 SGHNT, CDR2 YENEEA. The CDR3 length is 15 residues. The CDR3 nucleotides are TGTGCCAGCAGCTCCAACGACAGTAGCAATCAGCCCCAGCATTTT. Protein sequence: CASSSNDSSNQPQHF.

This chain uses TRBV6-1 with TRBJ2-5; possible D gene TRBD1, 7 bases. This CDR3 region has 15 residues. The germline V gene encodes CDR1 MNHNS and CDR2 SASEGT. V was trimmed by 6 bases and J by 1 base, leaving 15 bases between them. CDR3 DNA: TGTGCCAGCAGGGAGGAGGGGGCGCCCCAAGAGACCCAGTACTTC. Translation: CASREEGAPQETQYF.

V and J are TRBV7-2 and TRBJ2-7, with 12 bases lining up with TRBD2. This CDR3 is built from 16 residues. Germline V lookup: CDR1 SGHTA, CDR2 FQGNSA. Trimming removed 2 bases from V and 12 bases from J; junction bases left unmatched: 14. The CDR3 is CASSLSLTASGGAPYF. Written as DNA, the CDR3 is TGTGCCAGCAGCTTATCTCTTACGGCTAGCGGGGGGGCTCCGTACTTC. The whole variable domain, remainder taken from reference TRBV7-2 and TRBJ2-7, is GAGVSQSPSNKVTEKGKDVELRCDPISGHTALYWYRQSLGQGLEFLIYFQGNSAPDKSGLPSDRFSAERTGGSVSTLTIQRTQQEDSAVYLCASSLSLTASGGAPYFGPGTRLTVT.

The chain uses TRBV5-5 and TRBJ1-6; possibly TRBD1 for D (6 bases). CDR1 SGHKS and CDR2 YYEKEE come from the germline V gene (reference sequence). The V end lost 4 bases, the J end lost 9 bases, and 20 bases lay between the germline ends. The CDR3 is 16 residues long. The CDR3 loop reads CASSGPPGVGASPLHF. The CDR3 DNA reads TGTGCCAGCAGCGGACCTCCAGGGGTGGGGGCTTCACCCCTCCACTTT.

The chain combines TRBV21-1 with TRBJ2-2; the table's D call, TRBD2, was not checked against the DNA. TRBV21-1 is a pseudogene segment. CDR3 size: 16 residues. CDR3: CASSNLPGAGTGELFF. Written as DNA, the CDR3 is TGTGCCAGCAGCAATCTCCCGGGAGCGGGCACCGGGGAGCTGTTTTTT.

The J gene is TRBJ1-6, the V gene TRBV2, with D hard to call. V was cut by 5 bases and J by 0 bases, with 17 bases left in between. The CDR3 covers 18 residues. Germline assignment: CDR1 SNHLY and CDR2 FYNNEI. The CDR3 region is CASSQNGLPSSYNSPLHF. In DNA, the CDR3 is TGTGCCAGCAGTCAAAACGGACTACCGAGCTCCTATAATTCACCCCTCCACTTT. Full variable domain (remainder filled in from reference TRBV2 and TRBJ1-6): EPEVTQTPSHQVTQMGQEVILRCVPISNHLYFYWYRQILGQKVEFLVSFYNNEISEKSEIFDDQFSVERPDGSNFTLKIRSTKLEDSAMYFCASSQNGLPSSYNSPLHFGNGTRLTVT.